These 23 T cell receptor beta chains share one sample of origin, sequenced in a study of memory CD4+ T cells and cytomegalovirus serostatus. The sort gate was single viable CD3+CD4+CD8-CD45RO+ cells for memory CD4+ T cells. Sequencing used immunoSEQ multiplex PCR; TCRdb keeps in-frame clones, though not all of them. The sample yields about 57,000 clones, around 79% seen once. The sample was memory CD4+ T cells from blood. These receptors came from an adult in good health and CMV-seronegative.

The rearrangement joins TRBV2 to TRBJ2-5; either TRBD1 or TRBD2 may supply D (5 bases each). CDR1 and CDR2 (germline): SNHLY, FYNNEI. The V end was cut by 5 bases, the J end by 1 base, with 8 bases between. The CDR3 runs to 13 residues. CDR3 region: CASSSGSQETQYF. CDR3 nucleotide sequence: TGTGCCAGCAGTTCAGGGAGCCAAGAGACCCAGTACTTC.

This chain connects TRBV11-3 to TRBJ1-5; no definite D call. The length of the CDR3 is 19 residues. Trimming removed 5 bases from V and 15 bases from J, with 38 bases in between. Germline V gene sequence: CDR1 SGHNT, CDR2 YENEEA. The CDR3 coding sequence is TGTGCCAGCAGCCCTAGTCTCCTGTCGTCACTTTTAATGTGTTGTTTTAGGCATTTT. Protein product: CASSPSLLSSLLMCCFRHF.

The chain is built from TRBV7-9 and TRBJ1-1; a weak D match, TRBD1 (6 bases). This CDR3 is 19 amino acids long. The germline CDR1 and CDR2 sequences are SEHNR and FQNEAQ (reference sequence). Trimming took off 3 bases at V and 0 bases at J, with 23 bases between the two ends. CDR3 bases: TGTGCCAGCAGCTTCAATAACCTCGGGCAGGGGAGGTTGAACACTGAAGCTTTCTTT. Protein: CASSFNNLGQGRLNTEAFF.

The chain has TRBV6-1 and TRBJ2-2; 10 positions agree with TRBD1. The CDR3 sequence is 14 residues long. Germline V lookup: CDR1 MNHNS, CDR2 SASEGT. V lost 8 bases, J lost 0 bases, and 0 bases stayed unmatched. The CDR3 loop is CASGTGANTGELFF. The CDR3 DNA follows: TGTGCCAGCGGGACAGGGGCGAACACCGGGGAGCTGTTTTTT.

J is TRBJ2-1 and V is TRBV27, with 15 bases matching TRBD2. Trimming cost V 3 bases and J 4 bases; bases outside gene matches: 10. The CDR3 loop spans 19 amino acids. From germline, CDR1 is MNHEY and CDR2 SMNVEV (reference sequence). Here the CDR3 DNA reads TGTGCCAGCAGTTTTTCTACCGGGACTAGCGGGAGGATGTACAATGAGCAGTTCTTC. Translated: CASSFSTGTSGRMYNEQFF.

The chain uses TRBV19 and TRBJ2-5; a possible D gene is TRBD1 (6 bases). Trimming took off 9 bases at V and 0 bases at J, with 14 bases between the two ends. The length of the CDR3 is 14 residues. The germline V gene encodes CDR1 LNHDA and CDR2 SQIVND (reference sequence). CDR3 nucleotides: TGTGCCAGCCGGGACACGATCTACCAAGAGACCCAGTACTTC. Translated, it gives CASRDTIYQETQYF.

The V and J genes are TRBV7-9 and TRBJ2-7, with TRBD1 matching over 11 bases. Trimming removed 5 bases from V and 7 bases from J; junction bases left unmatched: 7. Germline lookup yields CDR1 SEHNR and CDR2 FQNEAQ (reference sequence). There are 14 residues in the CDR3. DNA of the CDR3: TGTGCCAGCAGCCCCGGACAGGGGGCGCGAGAGCAGTACTTC. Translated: CASSPGQGAREQYF.

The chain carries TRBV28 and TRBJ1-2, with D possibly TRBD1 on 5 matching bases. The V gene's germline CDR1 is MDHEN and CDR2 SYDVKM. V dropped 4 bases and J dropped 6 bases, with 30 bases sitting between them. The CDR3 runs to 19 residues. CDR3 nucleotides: TGTGCCAGCAGTTCCGCCGGAGGGAGTTACCGGGGACGAGTTGATGGCTACACCTTC. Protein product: CASSSAGGSYRGRVDGYTF.

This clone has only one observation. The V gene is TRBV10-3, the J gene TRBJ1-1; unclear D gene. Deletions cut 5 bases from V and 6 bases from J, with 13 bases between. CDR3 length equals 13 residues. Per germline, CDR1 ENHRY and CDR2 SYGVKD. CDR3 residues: CAISLDLGAEAFF. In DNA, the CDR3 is TGTGCCATCAGTTTGGACCTTGGCGCTGAAGCTTTCTTT.

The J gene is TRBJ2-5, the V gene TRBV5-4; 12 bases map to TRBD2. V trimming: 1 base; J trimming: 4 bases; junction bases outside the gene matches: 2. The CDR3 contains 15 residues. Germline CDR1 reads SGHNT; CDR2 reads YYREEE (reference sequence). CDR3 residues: CASSLTSGRPETQYF. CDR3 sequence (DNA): TGTGCCAGCAGCTTGACTAGCGGGAGGCCAGAGACCCAGTACTTC.

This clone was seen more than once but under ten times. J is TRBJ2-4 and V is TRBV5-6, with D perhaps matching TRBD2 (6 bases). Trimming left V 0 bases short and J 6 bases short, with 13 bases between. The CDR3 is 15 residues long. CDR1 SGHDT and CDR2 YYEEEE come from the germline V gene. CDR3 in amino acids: CASSLGLEGRNIQYF. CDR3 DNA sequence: TGTGCCAGCAGCTTGGGGTTGGAGGGGAGAAACATTCAGTACTTC.

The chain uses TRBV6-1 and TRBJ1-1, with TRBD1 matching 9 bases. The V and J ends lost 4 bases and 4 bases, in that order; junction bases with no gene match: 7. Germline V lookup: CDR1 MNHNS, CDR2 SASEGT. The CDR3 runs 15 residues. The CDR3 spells CASSAYRGHSTEAFF. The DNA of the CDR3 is TGTGCCAGCAGTGCGTACAGGGGGCATAGCACTGAAGCTTTCTTT.

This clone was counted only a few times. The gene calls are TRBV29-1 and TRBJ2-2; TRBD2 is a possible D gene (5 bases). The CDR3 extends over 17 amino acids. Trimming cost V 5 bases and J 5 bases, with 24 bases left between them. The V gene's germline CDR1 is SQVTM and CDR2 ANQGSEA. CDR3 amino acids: CSVLPEGVGARTGELFF. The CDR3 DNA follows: TGCAGCGTTCTCCCCGAGGGCGTGGGCGCGAGGACCGGGGAGCTGTTTTTT.

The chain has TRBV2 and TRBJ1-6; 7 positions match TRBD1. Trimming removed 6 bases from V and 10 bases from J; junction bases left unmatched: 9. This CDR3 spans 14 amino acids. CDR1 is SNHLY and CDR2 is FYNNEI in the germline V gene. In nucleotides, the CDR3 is TGTGCCAGCAGCGCTCAGGGGGGCCAGTCACCCCTCCACTTT. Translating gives CASSAQGGQSPLHF.

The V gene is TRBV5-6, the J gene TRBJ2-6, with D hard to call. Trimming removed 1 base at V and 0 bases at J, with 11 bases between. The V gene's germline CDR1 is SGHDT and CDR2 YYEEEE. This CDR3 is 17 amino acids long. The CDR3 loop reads CASSLITAHSGANVLTF. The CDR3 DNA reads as TGTGCCAGCAGCTTGATCACAGCCCACTCTGGGGCCAACGTCCTGACTTTC.

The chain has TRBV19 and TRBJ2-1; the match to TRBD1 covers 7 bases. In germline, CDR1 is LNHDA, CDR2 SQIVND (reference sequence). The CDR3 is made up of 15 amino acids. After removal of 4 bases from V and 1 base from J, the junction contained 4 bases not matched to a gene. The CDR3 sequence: CASSTQGQSYNEQFF. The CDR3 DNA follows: TGTGCCAGTAGTACGCAGGGACAGTCCTACAATGAGCAGTTCTTC. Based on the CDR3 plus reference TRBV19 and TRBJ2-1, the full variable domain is DGGITQSPKYLFRKEGQNVTLSCEQNLNHDAMYWYRQDPGQGLRLIYYSQIVNDFQKGDIAEGYSVSREKKESFPLTVTSAQKNPTAFYLCASSTQGQSYNEQFFGPGTRLTVL.

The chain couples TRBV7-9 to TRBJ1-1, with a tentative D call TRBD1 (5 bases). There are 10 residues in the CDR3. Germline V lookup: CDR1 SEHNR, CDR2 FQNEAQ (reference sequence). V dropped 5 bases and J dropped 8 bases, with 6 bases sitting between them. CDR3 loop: CASSGTEAFF. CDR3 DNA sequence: TGTGCCAGCAGCGGGACCGAAGCTTTCTTT.

The CDR3 nucleotides are TGTGCCAGCAGTCCAGGGGGCACGGACGAGCAGTACTTC. Amino acids: CASSPGGTDEQYF. The chain is built from TRBV28 and TRBJ2-5; 8 nucleotides agree with TRBD1. With the DNA end fitting TRBJ2-7 better, the J assignment may be wrong. CDR1 MDHEN and CDR2 SYDVKM come from the germline V gene. The CDR3 sequence is 13 residues long.

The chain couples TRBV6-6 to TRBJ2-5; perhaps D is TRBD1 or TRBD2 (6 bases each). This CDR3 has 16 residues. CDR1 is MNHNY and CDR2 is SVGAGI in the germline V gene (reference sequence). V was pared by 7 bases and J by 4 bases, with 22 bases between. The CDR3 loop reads CASIRRVGTKVETQYF. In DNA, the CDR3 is TGTGCCAGCATTAGGAGGGTCGGGACAAAAGTAGAGACCCAGTACTTC.

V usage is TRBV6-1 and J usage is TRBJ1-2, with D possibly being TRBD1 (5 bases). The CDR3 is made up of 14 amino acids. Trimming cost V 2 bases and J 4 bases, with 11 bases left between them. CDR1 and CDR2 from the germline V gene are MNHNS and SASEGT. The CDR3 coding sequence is TGTGCCAGCAGTGAATTGGAGGGGTCCTATGGCTACACCTTC. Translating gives CASSELEGSYGYTF.

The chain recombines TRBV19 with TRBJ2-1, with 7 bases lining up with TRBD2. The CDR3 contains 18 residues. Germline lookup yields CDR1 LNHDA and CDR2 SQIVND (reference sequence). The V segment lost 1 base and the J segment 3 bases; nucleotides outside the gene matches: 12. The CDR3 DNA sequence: TGTGCCAGTAGTATAGCTCCACCCGGGACGGGGGGCTACAATGAGCAGTTCTTC. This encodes CASSIAPPGTGGYNEQFF.

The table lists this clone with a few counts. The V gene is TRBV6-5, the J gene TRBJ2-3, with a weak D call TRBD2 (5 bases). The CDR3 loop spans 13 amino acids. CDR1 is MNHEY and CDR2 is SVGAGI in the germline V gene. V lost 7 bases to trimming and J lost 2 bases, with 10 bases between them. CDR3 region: CASKRDVTDTQYF. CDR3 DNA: TGTGCCAGCAAGAGGGATGTCACAGATACGCAGTATTTT.

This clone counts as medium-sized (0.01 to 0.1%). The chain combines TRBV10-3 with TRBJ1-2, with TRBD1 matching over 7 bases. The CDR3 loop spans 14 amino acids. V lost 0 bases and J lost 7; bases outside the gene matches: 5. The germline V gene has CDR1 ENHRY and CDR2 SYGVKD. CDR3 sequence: CAISESQGSAGYTF. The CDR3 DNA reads TGTGCCATCAGTGAGTCACAGGGGAGTGCTGGCTACACCTTC.